This TCR beta chain was identified in a study of response to subunit inactivated influenza vaccine listed by TCRdb under 2018. For the wider study: The study used deep quantitative T cell receptor repertoire profiling to track responses to a trivalent subunit inactivated influenza vaccine. Findings and caveats that apply to the study as a whole: It was suggested by the authors that each seasonal influenza vaccination may recruit only a limited number of new T cells.

This clonotype occurred a few times. No antigen is known for it. No much larger clone is present one base from it, and per-base qualities are unavailable. Library construction relied on RT-PCR. Sequencing instrument: Illumina HiSeq 2500. TCRdb passed the public sequencing reads through fastp at Q25 and MiXCR, retaining productive beta sequences. Here each entry gathers all rows of one CDR3 protein and keeps the most common genes and DNA. The sample data list hundreds of thousands of distinct CDR3 sequences, and 14% of these were observed just once. The ten largest clones take up around 7.6% of the sample. The clonotype was recovered from a man aged 45 to 65 who received an inactivated influenza vaccine. Donor details come from another sample of the same person, matched by shared clones. Sequencing was performed on PBMCs from blood, taken 14 to 15 days before vaccination.

The DNA sequence reads TGTGCCAGCACCTTAGCGGGGGTTCGGGCAGGGGAGCTGTTTTTT. Its translation reads: CASTLAGVRAGELFF. This sequence uses TRBV12-3 or TRBV12-4 and TRBJ2-2; TRBD2 lines up with 9 middle nucleotides. Taken from cysteine to phenylalanine, the CDR3 has 15 residues. Only the CDR3 DNA stays, 45 bases, in frame from base 1. V lost 7 bases and J lost 8 bases, and the count of bases not matched to a germline gene is 11.